The T cell receptor (beta chain) under discussion was sequenced for a study of shared clonotypes between healthy human individuals. Broader study findings: An anticipated effect of sequencing depth on clonotype sharing among donors was recognized. For naive CD4 cells, 5% to 6.5% of clonotypes were shared across a handful of donors. Rarefaction showed sorted-subset sequencing was incomplete despite large depth.

Study processing details: Owing to the provision of junction-only sequences devoid of quality scores by immunoSEQ, filtering differed. The protocol was immunoSEQ multiplex PCR, while the TCRdb copy is restricted to in-frame clones and leaves out a portion. V, J and clone size are those of that table, while D and trimming were read from the DNA. This table has more than 2,000,000 clones, over 85% appearing once. About this clone itself: What it recognizes is unknown.

The germline V gene encodes CDR1 SGHDT and CDR2 YYEEEE. Trimming at V came to 3 bases and at J to 10 bases, leaving 18 bases not matched to a gene. The CDR3 is 16 amino acids. The sequenced sample was naive CD4+ T cells sorted from blood. Subset noted: CD45RA+ positively selected. V usage is TRBV5-6 and J usage is TRBJ2-5; 7 bases map to TRBD2. This TCR was recovered from a young man in good health. The chain's CDR3 is CASSSEPGLGGEVQYF. The CDR3 coding sequence is TGTGCCAGCAGCTCGGAGCCGGGACTTGGGGGGGAGGTCCAGTACTTC. The entire variable domain, with the rest obtained from reference TRBV5-6 and TRBJ2-5, is as follows: DAGVTQSPTHLIKTRGQQVTLRCSPKSGHDTVSWYQQALGQGPQFIFQYYEEEERQRGNFPDRFSGHQFPNYSSELNVNALLLGDSALYLCASSSEPGLGGEVQYFGPGTRLLVL.